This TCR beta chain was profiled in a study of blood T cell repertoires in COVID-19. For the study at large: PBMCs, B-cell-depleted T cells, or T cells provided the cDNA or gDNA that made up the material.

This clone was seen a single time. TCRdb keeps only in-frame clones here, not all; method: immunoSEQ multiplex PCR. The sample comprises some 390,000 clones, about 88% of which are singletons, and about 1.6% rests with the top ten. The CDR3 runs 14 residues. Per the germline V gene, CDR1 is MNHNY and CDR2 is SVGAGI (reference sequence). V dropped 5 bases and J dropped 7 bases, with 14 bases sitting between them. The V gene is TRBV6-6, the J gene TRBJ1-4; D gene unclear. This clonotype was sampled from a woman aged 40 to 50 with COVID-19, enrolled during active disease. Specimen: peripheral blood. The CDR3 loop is CASSRDVGSEKLFF. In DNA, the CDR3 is TGTGCCAGCAGTCGTGACGTTGGGAGTGAAAAACTGTTTTTT.